This entry lists 5 T cell receptor beta chains sequenced from one sample in a study of CD8 T cells in ankylosing spondylitis (dated by TCRdb to about 2017). Findings and caveats that apply to the study as a whole: Blood from ankylosing spondylitis patients appeared to be characterized by a TCR beta motif composed of about eight highly homologous amino acid variants.

For these TCRs, the target antigens are not known. Receptor libraries were prepared by 5' RACE. For sequencing, an Illumina HiSeq 2500 was employed. TCRdb reran the public reads through fastp at Q25 and MiXCR, keeping productive beta chains. CDR3 protein duplicates are merged, each entry listing the most common genes and DNA. This sample gives under 850,000 distinct CDR3 sequences in total; over 15% of them show up just once. The top ten clonotypes cover about 19% of the sample. The sequencing input was blood, either unsorted or a sorted T cell fraction (not recorded which). The source is a male donor with ankylosing spondylitis.

This clonotype was observed a handful of times. J is TRBJ1-5 and V is TRBV4-1; D not certain. Germline loops: CDR1 MGHRA, CDR2 YSYEKL. V was trimmed by 2 bases and J by 9 bases, leaving 14 bases between them. CDR3 length: 14 amino acids. This CDR3 reads CASSQPPLGSPQHF. The DNA for the CDR3 is TGCGCCAGCAGCCAACCCCCTCTAGGGTCGCCCCAGCATTTT.

This chain links TRBV7-2 with TRBJ2-4, with D tentatively TRBD1 (6 bases). This CDR3 has 21 amino acids. CDR1 SGHTA and CDR2 FQGNSA come from the germline V gene. The V and J ends lost 1 base and 1 base respectively, with 26 bases between them. For the CDR3, the DNA is TGTGCCAGCAGCTTAGGCTTCCTTAGCGACCAGGGGATGGGGGCCAAAAACATTCAGTACTTC. It codes for CASSLGFLSDQGMGAKNIQYF.

The V gene is TRBV5-1, the J gene TRBJ1-2; D unresolved. From germline, CDR1 is SGHRS and CDR2 YFSETQ. The germline V and J ends were trimmed by 0 bases and 6 bases, with 9 bases remaining between them. The length of the CDR3 is 13 residues. The CDR3 coding sequence is TGCGCCAGCAGCTTGGGCAGAGCGGATGGCTACACCTTC. Translated, it gives CASSLGRADGYTF.

This chain connects TRBV7-9 to TRBJ1-1, with D unclear. Germline assignment: CDR1 SEHNR and CDR2 FQNEAQ (reference sequence). The CDR3 spans 14 residues. The germline V and J ends were trimmed by 1 base and 4 bases, with 10 bases remaining between them. CDR3 protein: CASSLVTYSTEAFF. The CDR3 DNA is TGTGCCAGCAGCTTAGTTACTTATAGCACTGAAGCTTTCTTT. The full variable domain, its missing parts supplied by reference TRBV7-9 and TRBJ1-1, is DTGVSQNPRHKITKRGQNVTFRCDPISEHNRLYWYRQTLGQGPEFLTYFQNEAQLEKSRLLSDRFSAERPKGSFSTLEIQRTEQGDSAMYLCASSLVTYSTEAFFGQGTRLTVV.

This clonotype appeared a few times. The chain carries TRBV13 and TRBJ1-6, with D uncertain. The germline CDR1 and CDR2 sequences are PRHDT and FYEKMQ (reference sequence). The V end lost 5 bases, the J end lost 9 bases, and 11 bases lay between the germline ends. The CDR3 runs to 13 residues. The DNA for the CDR3 is TGTGCCAGCAGCCCCGGGCGGGCTTCACCCCTCCACTTT. It encodes CASSPGRASPLHF.